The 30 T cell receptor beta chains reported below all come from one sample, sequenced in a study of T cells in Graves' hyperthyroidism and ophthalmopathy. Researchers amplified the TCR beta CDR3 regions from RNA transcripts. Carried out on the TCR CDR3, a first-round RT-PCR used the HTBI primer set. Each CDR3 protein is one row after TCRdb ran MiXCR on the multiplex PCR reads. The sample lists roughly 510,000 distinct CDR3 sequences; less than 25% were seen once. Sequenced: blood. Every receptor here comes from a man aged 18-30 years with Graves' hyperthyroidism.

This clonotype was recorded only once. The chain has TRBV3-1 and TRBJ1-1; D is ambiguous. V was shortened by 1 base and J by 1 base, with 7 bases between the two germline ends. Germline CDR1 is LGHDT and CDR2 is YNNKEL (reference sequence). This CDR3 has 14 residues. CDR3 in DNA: TGTGCCAGCAGCCAAGTGGATGGGAACACTGAAGCTTTCTTT. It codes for CASSQVDGNTEAFF.

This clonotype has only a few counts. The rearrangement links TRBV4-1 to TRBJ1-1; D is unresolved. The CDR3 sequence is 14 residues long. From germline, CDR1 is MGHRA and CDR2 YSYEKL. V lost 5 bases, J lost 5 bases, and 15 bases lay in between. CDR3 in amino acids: CASSSPVEKTEAFF. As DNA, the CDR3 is TGCGCCAGCAGCTCCCCTGTCGAAAAGACTGAAGCTTTCTTT.

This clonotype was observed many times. The CDR3 coding sequence is TGTGCCAGCAGTTTTTTCGGGACAGGGGCAAACAATCAGCCCCAGCATTTT. Residues: CASSFFGTGANNQPQHF. The V call is TRBV28, the J call TRBJ1-5; 10 nucleotides agree with TRBD1. There are 17 residues in the CDR3. V gave up 3 bases and J gave up 3 bases; unmatched junction bases: 8. The germline V gene has CDR1 MDHEN and CDR2 SYDVKM.

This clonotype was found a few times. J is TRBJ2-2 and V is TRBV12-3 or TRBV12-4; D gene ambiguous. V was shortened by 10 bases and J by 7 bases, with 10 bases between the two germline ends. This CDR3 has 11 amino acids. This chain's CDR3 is CATSLGGELFF. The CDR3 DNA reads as TGTGCCACTTCGCTCGGCGGGGAGCTGTTTTTT.

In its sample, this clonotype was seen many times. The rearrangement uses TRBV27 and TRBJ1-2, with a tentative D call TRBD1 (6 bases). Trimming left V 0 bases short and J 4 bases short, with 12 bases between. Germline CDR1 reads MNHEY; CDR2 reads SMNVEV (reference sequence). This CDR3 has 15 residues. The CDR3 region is CASSLSGGGLYGYTF. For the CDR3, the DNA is TGTGCCAGCAGTTTATCGGGGGGGGGGCTCTATGGCTACACCTTC.

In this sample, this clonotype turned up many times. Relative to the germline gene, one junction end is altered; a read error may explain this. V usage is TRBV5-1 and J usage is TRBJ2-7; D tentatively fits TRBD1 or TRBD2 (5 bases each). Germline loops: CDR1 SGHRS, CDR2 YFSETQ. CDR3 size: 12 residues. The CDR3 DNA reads TGCGCCAGCAGCGCTCGGGACGGTCGCACGAACTTC. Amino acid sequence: CASSARDGRTNF.

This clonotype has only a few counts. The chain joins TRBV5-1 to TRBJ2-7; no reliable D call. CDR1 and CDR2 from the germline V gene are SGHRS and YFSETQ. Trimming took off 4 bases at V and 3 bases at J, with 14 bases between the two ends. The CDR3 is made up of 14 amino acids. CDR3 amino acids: CASSLGPPDYEQYF. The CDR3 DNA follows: TGCGCCAGCAGCCTGGGCCCCCCTGACTACGAGCAGTACTTC. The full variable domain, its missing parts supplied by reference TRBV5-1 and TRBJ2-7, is KAGVTQTPRYLIKTRGQQVTLSCSPISGHRSVSWYQQTPGQGLQFLFEYFSETQRNKGNFPGRFSGRQFSNSRSEMNVSTLELGDSALYLCASSLGPPDYEQYFGPGTRLTVT.

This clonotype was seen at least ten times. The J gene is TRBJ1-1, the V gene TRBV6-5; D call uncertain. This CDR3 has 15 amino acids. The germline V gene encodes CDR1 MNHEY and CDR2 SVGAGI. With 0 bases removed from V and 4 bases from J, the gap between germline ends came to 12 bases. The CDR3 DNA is TGTGCCAGCAGTTACTCGGAACCCCTTGGCACTGAAGCTTTCTTT. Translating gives CASSYSEPLGTEAFF.

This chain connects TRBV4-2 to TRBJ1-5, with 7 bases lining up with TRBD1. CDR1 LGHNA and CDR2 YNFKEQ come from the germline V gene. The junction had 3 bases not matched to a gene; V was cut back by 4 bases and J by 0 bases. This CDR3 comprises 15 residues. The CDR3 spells CASSLGQHSNQPQHF. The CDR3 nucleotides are TGTGCCAGCAGCCTGGGACAGCATAGCAATCAGCCCCAGCATTTT.

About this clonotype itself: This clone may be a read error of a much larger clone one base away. The chain's CDR3 is CSAGDADYYGYTF. Written as DNA, the CDR3 is TGCAGCGCCGGAGACGCGGACTATTATGGCTACACCTTC. The rearrangement links TRBV29-1 to TRBJ1-2; unclear D gene. CDR1 is SQVTM and CDR2 is ANQGSEA in the germline V gene. This CDR3 is built from 13 residues. V shed 7 bases and J shed 5 bases, with 17 bases lying between them.

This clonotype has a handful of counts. The CDR3 here is CASSVGPEQETQYF. CDR3 DNA: TGTGCCAGCAGCGTAGGGCCAGAACAAGAGACCCAGTACTTC. The chain links TRBV9 to TRBJ2-5; D is unresolved. Trimming removed 0 bases from V and 2 bases from J, with 8 bases in between. The CDR3 runs to 14 residues. Per germline, CDR1 SGDLS and CDR2 YYNGEE.

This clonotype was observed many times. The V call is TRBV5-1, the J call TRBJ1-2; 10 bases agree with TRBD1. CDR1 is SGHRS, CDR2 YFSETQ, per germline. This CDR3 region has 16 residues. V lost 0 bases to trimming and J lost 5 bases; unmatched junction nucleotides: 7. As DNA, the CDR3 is TGCGCCAGCAGCTTGGATTCGACAGGGGGCAGATATGGCTACACCTTC. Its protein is CASSLDSTGGRYGYTF.

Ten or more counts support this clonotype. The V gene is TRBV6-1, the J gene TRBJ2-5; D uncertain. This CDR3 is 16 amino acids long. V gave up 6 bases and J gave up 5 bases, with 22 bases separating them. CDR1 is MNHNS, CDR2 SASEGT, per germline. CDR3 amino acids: CASSPHLRGFGETQYF. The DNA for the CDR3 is TGTGCCAGCAGCCCCCACCTTCGAGGATTTGGGGAGACCCAGTACTTC.

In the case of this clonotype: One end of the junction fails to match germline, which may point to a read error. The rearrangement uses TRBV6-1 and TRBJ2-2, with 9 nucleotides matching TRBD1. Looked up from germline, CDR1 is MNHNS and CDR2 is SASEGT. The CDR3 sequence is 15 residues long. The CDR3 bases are TGTGTCAGCAGTGAAGGGACAGGGTCCACCGGGGAGCTGTTTTTT. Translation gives CVSSEGTGSTGELFF.

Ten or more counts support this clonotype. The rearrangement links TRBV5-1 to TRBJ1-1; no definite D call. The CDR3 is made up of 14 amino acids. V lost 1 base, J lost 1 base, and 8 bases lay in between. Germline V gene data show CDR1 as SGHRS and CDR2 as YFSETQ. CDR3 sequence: CASSLSPGNTEAFF. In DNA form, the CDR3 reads TGCGCCAGCAGCTTGTCCCCGGGGAACACTGAAGCTTTCTTT.

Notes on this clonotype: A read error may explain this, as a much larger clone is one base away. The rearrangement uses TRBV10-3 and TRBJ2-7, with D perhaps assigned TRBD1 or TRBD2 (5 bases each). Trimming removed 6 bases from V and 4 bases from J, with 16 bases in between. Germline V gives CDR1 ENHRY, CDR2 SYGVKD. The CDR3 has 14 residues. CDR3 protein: CAISLKRDGYEQYF. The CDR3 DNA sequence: TGTGCCATCAGCCTAAAAAGGGACGGGTACGAGCAGTACTTC.

The CDR3 DNA is TGTGCCACCAGTGGCCAATCAACTAACTATGGCTACACCTTC. Protein: CATSGQSTNYGYTF. The V and J genes are TRBV24-1 and TRBJ1-2; D gene unclear. Germline CDR1 is KGHDR and CDR2 is SFDVKD. V was clipped by 5 bases and J by 0 bases, with 9 bases between them. CDR3 length: 14 amino acids.

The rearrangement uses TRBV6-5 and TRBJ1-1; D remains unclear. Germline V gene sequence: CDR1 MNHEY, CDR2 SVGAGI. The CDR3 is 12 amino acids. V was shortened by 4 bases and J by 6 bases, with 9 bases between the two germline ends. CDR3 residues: CASSSHRAEAFF. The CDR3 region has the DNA TGTGCCAGCAGTTCTCATCGGGCTGAAGCTTTCTTT.

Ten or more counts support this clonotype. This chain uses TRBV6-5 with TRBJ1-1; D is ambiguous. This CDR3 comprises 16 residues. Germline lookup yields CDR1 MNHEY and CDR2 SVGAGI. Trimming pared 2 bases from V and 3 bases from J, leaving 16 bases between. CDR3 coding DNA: TGTGCCAGCAGTTACCTTGGGCCGACAATGGACACTGAAGCTTTCTTT. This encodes CASSYLGPTMDTEAFF.

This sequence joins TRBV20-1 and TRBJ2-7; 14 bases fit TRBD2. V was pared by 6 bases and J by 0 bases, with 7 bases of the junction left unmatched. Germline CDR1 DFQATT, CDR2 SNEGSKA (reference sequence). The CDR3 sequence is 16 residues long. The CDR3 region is CSANPGTSGSSYEQYF. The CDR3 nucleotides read TGCAGTGCCAACCCCGGGACTAGCGGGAGCTCCTACGAGCAGTACTTC.

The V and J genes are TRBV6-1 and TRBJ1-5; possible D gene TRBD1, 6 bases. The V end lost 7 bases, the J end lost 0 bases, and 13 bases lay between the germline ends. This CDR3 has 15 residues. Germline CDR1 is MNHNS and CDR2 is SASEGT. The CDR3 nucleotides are TGTGCCAGCATGGGGACATACTATAGCAATCAGCCCCAGCATTTT. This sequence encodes CASMGTYYSNQPQHF.

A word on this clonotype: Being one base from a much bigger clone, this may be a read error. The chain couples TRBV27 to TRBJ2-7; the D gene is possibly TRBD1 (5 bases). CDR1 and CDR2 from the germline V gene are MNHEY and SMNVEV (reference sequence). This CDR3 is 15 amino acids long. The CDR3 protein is CASGLVLDMSYEQYF. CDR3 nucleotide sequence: TGTGCCAGCGGTTTAGTTTTGGACATGTCCTACGAGCAGTACTTC.

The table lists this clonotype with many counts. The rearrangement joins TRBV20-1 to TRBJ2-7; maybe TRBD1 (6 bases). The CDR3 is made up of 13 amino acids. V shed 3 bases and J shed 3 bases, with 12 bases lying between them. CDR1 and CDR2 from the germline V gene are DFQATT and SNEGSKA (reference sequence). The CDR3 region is CSASDRMFYEQYF. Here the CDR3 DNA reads TGCAGTGCTAGCGACAGGATGTTCTACGAGCAGTACTTC.

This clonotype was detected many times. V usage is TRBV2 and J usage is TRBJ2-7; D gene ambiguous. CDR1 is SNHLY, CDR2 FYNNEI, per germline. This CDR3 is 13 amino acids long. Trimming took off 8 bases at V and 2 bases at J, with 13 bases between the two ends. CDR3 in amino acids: CASSDLTTYEQYF. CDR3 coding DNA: TGTGCCAGCTCCGACCTAACTACCTACGAGCAGTACTTC.

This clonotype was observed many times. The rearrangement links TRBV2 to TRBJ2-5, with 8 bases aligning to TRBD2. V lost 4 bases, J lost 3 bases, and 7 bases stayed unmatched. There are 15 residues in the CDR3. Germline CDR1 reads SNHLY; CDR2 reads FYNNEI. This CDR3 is CASSGYSGAEETQYF. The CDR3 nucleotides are TGTGCCAGCAGTGGCTATAGCGGGGCCGAAGAGACCCAGTACTTC.

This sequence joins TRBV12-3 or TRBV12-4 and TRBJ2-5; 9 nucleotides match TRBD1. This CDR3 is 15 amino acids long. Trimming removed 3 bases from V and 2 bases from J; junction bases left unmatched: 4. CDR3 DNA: TGTGCCAGCAGTTTGCTCGGACAGGGGCAAGAGACCCAGTACTTC. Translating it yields CASSLLGQGQETQYF.

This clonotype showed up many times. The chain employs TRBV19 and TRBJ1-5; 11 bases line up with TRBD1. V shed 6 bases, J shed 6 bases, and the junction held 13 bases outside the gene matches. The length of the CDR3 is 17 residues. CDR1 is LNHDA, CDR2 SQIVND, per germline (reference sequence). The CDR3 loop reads CASRSPGQGVVGQPQHF. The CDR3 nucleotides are TGTGCCAGTAGGTCTCCGGGACAGGGGGTCGTGGGTCAGCCCCAGCATTTT.

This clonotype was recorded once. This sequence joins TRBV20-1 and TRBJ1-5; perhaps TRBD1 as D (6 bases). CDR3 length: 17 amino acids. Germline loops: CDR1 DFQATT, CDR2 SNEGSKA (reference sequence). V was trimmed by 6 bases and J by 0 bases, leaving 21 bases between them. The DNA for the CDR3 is TGCAGTGCCCCAACACAGGGCGGTCTACCTAGCAATCAGCCCCAGCATTTT. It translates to CSAPTQGGLPSNQPQHF.

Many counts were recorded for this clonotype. CDR3 amino acids: CASSQGANGELFF. The CDR3 DNA follows: TGTGCCAGCAGCCAGGGGGCTAACGGGGAGCTGTTTTTT. The rearrangement uses TRBV28 and TRBJ2-2, with 8 bases matching TRBD1. The CDR3 spans 13 residues. Germline CDR1 and CDR2: MDHEN and SYDVKM. After removal of 6 bases from V and 7 bases from J, the junction contained 4 bases not matched to a gene.

DNA of the CDR3: TGTGCCAGCAGTGGCGGAGAGGGGGCCCCCCCGGGCGGGGAGCTGTTTTTT. It translates to CASSGGEGAPPGGELFF. This chain connects TRBV12-3 or TRBV12-4 to TRBJ2-2; 7 bases fit TRBD1. The CDR3 is 17 residues long. J lost 7 bases, V lost 5 bases, and 16 bases had no gene match.